This T cell receptor beta chain was identified during a study of T cells in localized non-small cell lung cancer. Method: immunoSEQ multiplex PCR; TCRdb's copy keeps in-frame clones and lacks some. The repertoire holds more than 15,000 clones, 75% to 90% seen once, with more than 7.5% in the top ten. Study results and caveats: Sequencing was restricted to one tumor region; therefore, heterogeneity remains possible.

Comment on this clone: Its antigen is undetermined.

Deletions cut 4 bases from V and 5 bases from J, with 28 bases between. CDR1 SGHRS and CDR2 YFSETQ come from the germline V gene. This CDR3 spans 19 amino acids. The sequences come from peripheral blood, collected before any cancer treatment. The V call is TRBV5-1, the J call TRBJ1-3; D not certain. This clonotype originated in a man aged 40 to 75 with stage I lung adenocarcinoma. For the CDR3, the DNA is TGCGCCAGCAGCCTGGATAGACCCCACGTCCCTGGAGAGAGAAACACCATATATTTT. Encoded protein: CASSLDRPHVPGERNTIYF.